This T cell receptor beta chain comes out of a study of regulatory T cells in long-lasting Graves disease (dated by TCRdb to about 2021). Broadly, across the study: Persistent Graves' disease was defined as persistently positive TSH receptor autoantibodies together with antithyroid drug treatment for over 5 years. Patients with persistent Graves' disease were compared with patients with newly diagnosed Graves' disease using TCR sequencing and RNA sequencing of peripheral blood. The study took place in China and was registered as a clinical trial. A total of around 35 samples underwent TCR sequencing, from roughly 13 patients with persistent Graves' disease and approximately 20 patients with newly diagnosed Graves' disease. Antithyroid drugs had been taken for approximately 9.5 years on average by persistent Graves' disease patients in the clinical cohort.

This clonotype showed up just a few times. Which antigen it targets is not known. No qualities accompany the bases; no much larger clone lies one base away. Receptor amplification or capture employed multiplex PCR. TCRdb lists the instrument as Illumina HiSeq 4000. TCR beta libraries were built with iRepertoire HTBI primers and Arm-PCR amplification of CDR3 regions. PCR products were gel purified before sequencing. The published analysis was carried out like this. A total of roughly 67 TRBV and more than twelve TRBJ segments were identified across samples and were used for gene usage analysis of CDR3 amino acid clonotypes. COPE and FqMerger were used to merge the filtered high-quality paired reads into contigs. BLAST was used to align contigs to the IMGT TRBV, TRBD and TRBJ reference genes, and CDR3 was defined following IMGT. Highly expanded clones were defined as clonotypes with a frequency above 0.1%. Repertoire diversity was measured by Shannon entropy, and V-J evenness by the Gini coefficient. Public clonotypes were defined as clonotypes shared by more than one individual. TCRdb reprocessed the public reads (quality trimming at Q25 with fastp, clone calling with MiXCR) and kept in-frame beta chains. Each CDR3 protein gets just one entry, which takes the most common genes and DNA from the rows behind it. TCRdb, rather than the study authors, made the V and J calls. The sample yields over 450,000 distinct CDR3 sequences; 20% to 25% were counted once. The top ten clones comprise around 7% of the sample.

This specimen's time point label, per the study, means: persistent/refractory GD, antithyroid drugs over 5 years with positive TRAb. RNA was extracted from PBMCs in TRIzol for both TCR sequencing and RNA sequencing. The diagnosis of Graves' disease followed American Thyroid Association guidelines. Recruitment of patients was carried out at an endocrinology department in Xi'an, China. Each patient gave about 9.1 milliliters of peripheral blood, collected in an EDTA anticoagulant tube. PBMCs were isolated by Ficoll Paque Plus density gradient separation without further T cell sorting. RNA quality was checked with an Agilent 2100 Bioanalyzer and agarose gel, and concentration with a NanoDrop 2000. The CDR3 has 16 amino acids, counting the end cysteine and phenylalanine. The sequence is cut down to CDR3 DNA, 48 bases in frame from base 1. CDR1 is given as SEHNR and CDR2 as FQNEAQ, both from the germline V gene (reference sequence). V loses 4 bases at its end and J loses 7 bases; junction bases beyond the gene matches: 8.

Overall study outcomes, separate from this receptor: Lower TCR Shannon entropy and fewer highly expanded clones were observed in persistent Graves' disease patients than in newly diagnosed patients, which suggested clonal expansion. Sequencing and analysis were limited to the TCR beta chain. More public clonotypes were shared among persistent patients (about 2,800) than among newly diagnosed patients (roughly 1,000). Because the primary lesion, thyroid tissue, could not be accessed, the study looked at peripheral blood alone. The authors acknowledged the small sample size as a limitation that may reduce accuracy. TRBV28, TRBJ1-2 and TRBJ2-5 were preferentially used in persistent disease, while TRBV20-1 and TRBJ2-1 were favored in newly diagnosed disease.

Sequencing used peripheral blood mononuclear cells (PBMCs), obtained when the disease was refractory, from a patient treated with antithyroid drugs. The TCR comes from a female donor with Graves disease. The chain is assembled from TRBV7-9 and TRBJ2-2, with 11 bases in between that match TRBD2. The DNA sequence is TGTGCCAGCAGCTCCTCACTAGCGGGAGCGGTCGGGGAGCTGTTTTTT. The resulting protein is CASSSSLAGAVGELFF.